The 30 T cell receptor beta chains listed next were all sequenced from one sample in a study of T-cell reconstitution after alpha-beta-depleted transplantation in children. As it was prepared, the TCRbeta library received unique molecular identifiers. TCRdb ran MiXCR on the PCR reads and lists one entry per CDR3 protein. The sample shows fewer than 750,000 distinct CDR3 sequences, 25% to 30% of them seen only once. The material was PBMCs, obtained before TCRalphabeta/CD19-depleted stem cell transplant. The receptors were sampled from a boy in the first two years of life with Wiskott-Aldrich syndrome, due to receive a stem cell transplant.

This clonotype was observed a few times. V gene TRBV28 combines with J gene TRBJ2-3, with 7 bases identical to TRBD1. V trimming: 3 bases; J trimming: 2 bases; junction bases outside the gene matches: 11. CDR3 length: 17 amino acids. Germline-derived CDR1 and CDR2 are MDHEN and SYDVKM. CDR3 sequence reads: CASSLGRGFSPTDTQYF. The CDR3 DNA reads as TGTGCCAGCAGTTTGGGCAGGGGGTTTTCTCCCACAGATACGCAGTATTTT.

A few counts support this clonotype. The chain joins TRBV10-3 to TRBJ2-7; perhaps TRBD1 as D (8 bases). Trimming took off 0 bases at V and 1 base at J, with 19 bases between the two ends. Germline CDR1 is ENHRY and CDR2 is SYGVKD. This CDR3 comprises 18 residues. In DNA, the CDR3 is TGTGCCATCAGTGAGTCGGGGGGGCCGACAGGGGTATCCTACGAGCAGTACTTC. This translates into CAISESGGPTGVSYEQYF.

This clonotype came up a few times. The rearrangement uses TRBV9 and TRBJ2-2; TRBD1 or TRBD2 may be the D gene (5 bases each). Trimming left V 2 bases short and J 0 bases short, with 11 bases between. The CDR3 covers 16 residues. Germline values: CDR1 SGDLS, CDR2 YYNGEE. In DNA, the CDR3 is TGTGCCAGCAGCGTCACCGGGACCCCGAACACCGGGGAGCTGTTTTTT. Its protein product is CASSVTGTPNTGELFF.

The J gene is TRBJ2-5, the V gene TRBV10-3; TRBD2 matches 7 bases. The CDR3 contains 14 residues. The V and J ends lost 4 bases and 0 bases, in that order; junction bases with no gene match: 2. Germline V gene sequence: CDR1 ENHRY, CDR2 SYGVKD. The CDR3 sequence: CAISAAGYQETQYF. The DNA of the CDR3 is TGTGCCATCAGTGCAGCGGGGTACCAAGAGACCCAGTACTTC.

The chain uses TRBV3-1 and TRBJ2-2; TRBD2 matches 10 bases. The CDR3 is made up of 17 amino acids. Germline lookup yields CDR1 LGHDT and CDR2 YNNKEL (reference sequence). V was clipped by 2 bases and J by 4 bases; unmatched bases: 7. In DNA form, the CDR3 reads TGTGCCAGCAGCCAACCCTTACTAGCGGGGTTCACCGGGGAGCTGTTTTTT. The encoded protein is CASSQPLLAGFTGELFF.

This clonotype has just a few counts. Here the CDR3 reads CATLASSGANVLTF. In nucleotides, the CDR3 is TGTGCCACCCTAGCGAGCTCTGGGGCCAACGTCCTGACTTTC. The J gene is TRBJ2-6, the V gene TRBV12-3 or TRBV12-4, with D perhaps TRBD2 (6 bases). CDR3 length: 14 amino acids. V was pared by 10 bases and J by 0 bases, with 10 bases between.

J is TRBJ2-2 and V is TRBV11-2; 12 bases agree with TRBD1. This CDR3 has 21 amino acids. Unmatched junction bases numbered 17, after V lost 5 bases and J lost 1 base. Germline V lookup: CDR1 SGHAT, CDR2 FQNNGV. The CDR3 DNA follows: TGTGCCAGCAGCGCCCTGATCCTACCGGGACAGGGGGCCCAGAACACCGGGGAGCTGTTTTTT. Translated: CASSALILPGQGAQNTGELFF.

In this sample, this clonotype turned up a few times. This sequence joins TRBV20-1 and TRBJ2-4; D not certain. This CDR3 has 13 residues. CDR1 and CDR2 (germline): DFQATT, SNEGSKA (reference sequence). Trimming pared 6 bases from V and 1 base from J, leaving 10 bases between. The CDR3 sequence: CSALPQAKNIQYF. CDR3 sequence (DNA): TGCAGTGCCTTGCCCCAGGCCAAAAACATTCAGTACTTC.

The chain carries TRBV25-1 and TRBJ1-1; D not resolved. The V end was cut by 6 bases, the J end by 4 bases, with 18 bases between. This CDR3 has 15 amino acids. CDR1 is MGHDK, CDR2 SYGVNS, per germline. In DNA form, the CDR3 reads TGTGCCAGCAGCCCAGTTACGGGGAGACTCACTGAAGCTTTCTTT. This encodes CASSPVTGRLTEAFF.

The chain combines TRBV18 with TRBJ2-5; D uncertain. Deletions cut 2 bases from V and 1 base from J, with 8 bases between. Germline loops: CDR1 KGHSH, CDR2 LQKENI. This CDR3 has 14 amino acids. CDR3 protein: CASSPELAQETQYF. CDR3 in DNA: TGTGCCAGCTCACCAGAACTGGCCCAAGAGACCCAGTACTTC.

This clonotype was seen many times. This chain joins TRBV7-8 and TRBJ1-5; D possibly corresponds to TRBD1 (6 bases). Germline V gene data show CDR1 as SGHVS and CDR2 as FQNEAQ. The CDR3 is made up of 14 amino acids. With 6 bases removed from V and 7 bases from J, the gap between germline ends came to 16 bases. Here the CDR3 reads CASSGTDGGQPQHF. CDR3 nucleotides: TGTGCCAGCAGTGGGACGGATGGGGGCCAGCCCCAGCATTTT.

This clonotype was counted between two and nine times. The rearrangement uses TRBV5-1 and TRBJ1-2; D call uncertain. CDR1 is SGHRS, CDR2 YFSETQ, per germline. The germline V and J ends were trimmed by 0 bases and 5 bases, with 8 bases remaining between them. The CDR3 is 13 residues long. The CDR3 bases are TGCGCCAGCAGCTTGGGCCAGCGGTATGGCTACACCTTC. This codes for CASSLGQRYGYTF.

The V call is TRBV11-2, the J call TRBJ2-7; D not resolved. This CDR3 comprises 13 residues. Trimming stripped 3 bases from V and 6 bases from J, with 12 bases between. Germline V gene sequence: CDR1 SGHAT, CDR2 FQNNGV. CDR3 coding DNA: TGTGCCAGCAGCTTTGAGCCCCTCTTCGAGCAGTACTTC. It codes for CASSFEPLFEQYF.

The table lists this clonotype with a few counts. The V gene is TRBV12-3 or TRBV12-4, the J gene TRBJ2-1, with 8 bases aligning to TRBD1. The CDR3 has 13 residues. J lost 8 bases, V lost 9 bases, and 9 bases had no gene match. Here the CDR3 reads CASSPGGGDEQFF. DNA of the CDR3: TGTGCCAGTTCCCCAGGGGGCGGGGATGAGCAGTTCTTC.

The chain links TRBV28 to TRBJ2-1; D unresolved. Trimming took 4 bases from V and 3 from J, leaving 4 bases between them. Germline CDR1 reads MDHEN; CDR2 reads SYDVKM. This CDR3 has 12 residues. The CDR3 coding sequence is TGTGCCAGCAGTTACTACTACAATGAGCAGTTCTTC. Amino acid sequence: CASSYYYNEQFF.

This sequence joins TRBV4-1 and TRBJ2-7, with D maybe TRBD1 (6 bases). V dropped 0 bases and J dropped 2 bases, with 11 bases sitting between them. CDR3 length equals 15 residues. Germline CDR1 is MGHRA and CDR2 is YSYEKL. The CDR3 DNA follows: TGCGCCAGCAGCCAAGATCGACAGGCCACCTACGAGCAGTACTTC. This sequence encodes CASSQDRQATYEQYF.

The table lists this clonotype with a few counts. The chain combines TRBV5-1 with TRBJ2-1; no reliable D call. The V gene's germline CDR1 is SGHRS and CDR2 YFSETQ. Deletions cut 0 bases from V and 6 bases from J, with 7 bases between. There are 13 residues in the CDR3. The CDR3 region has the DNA TGCGCCAGCAGCTTGGAAAGAAGCAATGAGCAGTTCTTC. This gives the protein CASSLERSNEQFF. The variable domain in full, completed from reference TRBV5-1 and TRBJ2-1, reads KAGVTQTPRYLIKTRGQQVTLSCSPISGHRSVSWYQQTPGQGLQFLFEYFSETQRNKGNFPGRFSGRQFSNSRSEMNVSTLELGDSALYLCASSLERSNEQFFGPGTRLTVL.

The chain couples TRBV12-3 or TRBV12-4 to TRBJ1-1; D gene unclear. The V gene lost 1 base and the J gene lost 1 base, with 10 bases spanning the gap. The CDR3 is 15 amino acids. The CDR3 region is CASSLGGDGNTEAFF. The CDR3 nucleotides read TGTGCCAGCAGTTTAGGTGGAGACGGGAACACTGAAGCTTTCTTT.

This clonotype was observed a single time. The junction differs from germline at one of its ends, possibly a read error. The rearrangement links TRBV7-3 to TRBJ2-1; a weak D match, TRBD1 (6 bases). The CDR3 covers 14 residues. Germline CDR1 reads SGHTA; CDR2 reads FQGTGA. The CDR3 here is CASSLTLRGNGQFF. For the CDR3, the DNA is TGTGCCAGCAGCTTAACTTTAAGGGGGAATGGGCAGTTCTTC.

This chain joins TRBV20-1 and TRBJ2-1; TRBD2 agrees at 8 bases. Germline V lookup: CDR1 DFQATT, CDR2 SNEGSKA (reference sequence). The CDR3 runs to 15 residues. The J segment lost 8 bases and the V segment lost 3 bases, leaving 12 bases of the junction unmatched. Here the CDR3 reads CSASDASGGVDEQFF. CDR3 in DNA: TGCAGTGCTAGTGATGCGTCGGGAGGGGTCGATGAGCAGTTCTTC.

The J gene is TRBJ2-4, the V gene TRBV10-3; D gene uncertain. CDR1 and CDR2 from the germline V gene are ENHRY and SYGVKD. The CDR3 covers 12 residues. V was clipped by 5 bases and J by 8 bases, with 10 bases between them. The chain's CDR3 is CAISSQADIQYF. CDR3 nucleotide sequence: TGTGCCATCAGTTCCCAGGCCGACATTCAGTACTTC.

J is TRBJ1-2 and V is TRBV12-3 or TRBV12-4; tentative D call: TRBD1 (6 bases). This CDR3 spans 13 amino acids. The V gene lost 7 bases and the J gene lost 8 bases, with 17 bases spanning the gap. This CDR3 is CASNLGGTKGYTF. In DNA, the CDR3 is TGTGCCAGCAACTTAGGGGGAACTAAAGGCTACACCTTC.

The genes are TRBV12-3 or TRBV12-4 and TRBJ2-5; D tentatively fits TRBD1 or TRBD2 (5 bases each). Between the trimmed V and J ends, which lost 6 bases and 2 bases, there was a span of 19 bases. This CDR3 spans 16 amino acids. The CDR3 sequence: CASSPIGAAIQETQYF. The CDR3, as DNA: TGTGCCAGCAGCCCGATCGGGGCAGCTATACAAGAGACCCAGTACTTC.

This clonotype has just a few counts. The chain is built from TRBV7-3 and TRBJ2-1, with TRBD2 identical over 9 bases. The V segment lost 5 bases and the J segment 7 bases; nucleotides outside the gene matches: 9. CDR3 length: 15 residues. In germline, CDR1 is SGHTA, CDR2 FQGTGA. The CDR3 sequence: CASSINGGRGNEQFF. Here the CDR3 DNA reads TGTGCCAGCAGCATTAACGGCGGGAGGGGGAATGAGCAGTTCTTC.

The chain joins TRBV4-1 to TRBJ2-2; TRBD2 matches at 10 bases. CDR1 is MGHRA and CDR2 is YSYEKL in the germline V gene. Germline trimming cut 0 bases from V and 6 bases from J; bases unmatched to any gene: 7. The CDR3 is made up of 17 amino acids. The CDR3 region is CASSQEGSGRAAGELFF. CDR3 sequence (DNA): TGCGCCAGCAGCCAAGAGGGCAGCGGGAGGGCCGCCGGGGAGCTGTTTTTT.

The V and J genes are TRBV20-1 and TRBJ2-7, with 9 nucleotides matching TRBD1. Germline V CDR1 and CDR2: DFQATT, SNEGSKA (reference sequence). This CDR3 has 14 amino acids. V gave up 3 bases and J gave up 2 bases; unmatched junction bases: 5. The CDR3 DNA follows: TGCAGTGCTAGGACGGACAGGGGAGCCTACGAGCAGTACTTC. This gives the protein CSARTDRGAYEQYF.

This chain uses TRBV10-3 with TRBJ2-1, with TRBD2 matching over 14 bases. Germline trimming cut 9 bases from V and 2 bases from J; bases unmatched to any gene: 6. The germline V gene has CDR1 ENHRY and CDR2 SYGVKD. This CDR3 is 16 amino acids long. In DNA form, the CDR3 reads TGTGCCATAGGGACTAGCGGGAGTCTCGCCTACAATGAGCAGTTCTTC. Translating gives CAIGTSGSLAYNEQFF.

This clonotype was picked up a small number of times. The CDR3 region has the DNA TGTGCCAGCAGTTACCCGACAGGGCGATCGAATGAGCAGTTCTTC. This sequence encodes CASSYPTGRSNEQFF. This chain joins TRBV6-2 or TRBV6-3 and TRBJ2-1, with 7 nucleotides matching TRBD1. Germline CDR1 reads MNHEY; CDR2 reads SVGEGT. V dropped 2 bases and J dropped 7; count of bases not matched to a gene: 8. The CDR3 runs 15 residues.

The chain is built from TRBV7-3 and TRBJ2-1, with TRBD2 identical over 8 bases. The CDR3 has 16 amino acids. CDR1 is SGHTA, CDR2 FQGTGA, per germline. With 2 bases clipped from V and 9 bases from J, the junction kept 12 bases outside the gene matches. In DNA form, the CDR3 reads TGTGCCAGCAGCTTACTCCGAGGAGCGGGAGTTAGTGAGCAGTTCTTC. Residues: CASSLLRGAGVSEQFF.

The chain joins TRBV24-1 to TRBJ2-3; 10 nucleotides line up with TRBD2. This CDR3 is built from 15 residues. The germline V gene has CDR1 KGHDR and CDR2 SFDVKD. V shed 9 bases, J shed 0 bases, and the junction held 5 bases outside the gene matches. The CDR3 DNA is TGTGCCACCGCACTAGCGGGAAATAGCACAGATACGCAGTATTTT. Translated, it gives CATALAGNSTDTQYF.